The T cell receptor (beta chain) described here comes from a study of OX40 agonist ivuxolimab in advanced cancers. Trimming took 3 bases from V and 0 from J, leaving 8 bases between them. The CDR3 extends over 14 amino acids. Per germline, CDR1 SGHRS and CDR2 YFSETQ. Using immunoSEQ multiplex PCR, the repertoire was profiled, and TCRdb retains in-frame clones only, with some absent. The sample has some 67,000 clones, around 80% seen once. The chain joins TRBV5-1 to TRBJ2-3; the D call may be TRBD1 or TRBD2 (5 bases each). Sample: CD4+ or CD8+ T cells sorted from blood, taken in a trial of the OX40 agonist ivuxolimab. The source is an adult with an advanced solid tumor such as melanoma, head and neck, liver or kidney cancer. Here the CDR3 reads CASSSGDSTDTQYF. CDR3 DNA: TGCGCCAGCAGCTCCGGGGACAGCACAGATACGCAGTATTTT. Looking up the rest from reference TRBV5-1 and TRBJ2-3 gives the full variable domain: KAGVTQTPRYLIKTRGQQVTLSCSPISGHRSVSWYQQTPGQGLQFLFEYFSETQRNKGNFPGRFSGRQFSNSRSEMNVSTLELGDSALYLCASSSGDSTDTQYFGPGTRLTVL.